The clone carrying this TCR beta chain has just a few counts. Its matching antigen is unknown. Attachment of unique molecular identifiers to individual cDNA molecules was performed. TCRdb re-derived calls from the 5' RACE reads in MiXCR, one entry per CDR3 protein. This table has over 50,000 distinct CDR3 sequences, roughly a tenth appearing once. The data are from a study of early T cells in non-severe SARS-CoV-2 infection. Study context: Sequenced material consisted of bulk RNA (from unsorted whole blood), and chains were unpaired. Study results and limitations: Database matching using VDJdb favored anti-spike CD8 responses, with private and CD4 specificities left missing.

The CDR3 is made up of 12 amino acids. Germline-derived CDR1 and CDR2 are SGHVS and FQNEAQ. Deletions cut 6 bases from V and 0 bases from J, with 6 bases between. Sequenced material: whole blood. The chain joins TRBV7-8 to TRBJ2-7, with D hard to call. The receptor's source is an adult who was a healthcare worker with PCR-confirmed SARS-CoV-2 infection or an uninfected control (not recorded which). The CDR3 nucleotides are TGTGCCAGCAGTTCTAGCTCCTACGAGCAGTACGTC. It codes for CASSSSSYEQYV.